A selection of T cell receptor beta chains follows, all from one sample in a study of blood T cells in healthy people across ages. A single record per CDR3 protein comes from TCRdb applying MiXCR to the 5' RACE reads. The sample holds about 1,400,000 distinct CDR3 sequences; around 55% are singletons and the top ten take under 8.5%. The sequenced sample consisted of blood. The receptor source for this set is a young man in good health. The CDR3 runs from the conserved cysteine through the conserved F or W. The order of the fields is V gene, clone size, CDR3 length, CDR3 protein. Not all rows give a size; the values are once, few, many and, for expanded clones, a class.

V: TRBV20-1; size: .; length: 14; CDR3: CSARYSPSYNEQFF
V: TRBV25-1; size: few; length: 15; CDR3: CASSESPRVNYGYTF
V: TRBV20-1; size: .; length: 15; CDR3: CSARPRGSNQETQYF
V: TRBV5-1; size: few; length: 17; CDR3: CASSSGMMVGAQETQYF
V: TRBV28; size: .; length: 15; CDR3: CASSNPRGFQETQYF
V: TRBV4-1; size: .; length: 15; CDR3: CASSRVGQEKREQYF
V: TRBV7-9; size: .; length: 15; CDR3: CASSGKQGSSYEQYF
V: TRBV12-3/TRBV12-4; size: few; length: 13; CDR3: CASTPRGPETQYF
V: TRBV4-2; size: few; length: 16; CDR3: CASSRGLRGDNSPLHF
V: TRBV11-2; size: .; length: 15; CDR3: CASSSRVISTGELFF
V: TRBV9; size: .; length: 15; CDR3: CASSVVLLEPDTQYF
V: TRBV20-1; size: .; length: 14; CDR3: CSASRGTGYNEQFF
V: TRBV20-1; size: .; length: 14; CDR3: CSASDRALTYGYTF
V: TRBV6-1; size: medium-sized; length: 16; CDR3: CASSEAEGAGNQPQHF
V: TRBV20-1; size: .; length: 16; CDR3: CSALNDRGRSFYEQYF
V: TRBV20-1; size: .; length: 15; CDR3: CSARGRRGRQETQYF
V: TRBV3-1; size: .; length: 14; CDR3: CASSPNQGNQPQHF
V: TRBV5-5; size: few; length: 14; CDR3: CASNLGSRGTEAFF
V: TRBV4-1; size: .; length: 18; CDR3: CASSQATGTSGPTNEQFF
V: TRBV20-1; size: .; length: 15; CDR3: CSARKSLAAAYEQYF
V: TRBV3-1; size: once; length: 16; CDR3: CASSPTSVSSYNEQFF
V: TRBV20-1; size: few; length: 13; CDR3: CSASSLEFYEQYF
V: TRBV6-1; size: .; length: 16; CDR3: CASNPPNSGGYNEQFF
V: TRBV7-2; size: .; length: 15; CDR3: CASSLAPDIDNEQFF
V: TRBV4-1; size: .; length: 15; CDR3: CASSQRSTGAYEQYF
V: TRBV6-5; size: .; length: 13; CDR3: CASFLGAGDTQYF